This TCR beta chain is from a study of blood T cell repertoires in COVID-19. Study-level information: The origin of the acute and convalescent COVID-19 samples was the United States, Italy and Spain. T cells, B-cell-depleted T cells, or PBMCs provided the cDNA or gDNA that served as material.

Under the authors' procedure: It was from reference gene primer amplification that nucleated cell counts were estimated. The repertoire was sequenced with immunoSEQ multiplex PCR; TCRdb's copy has only in-frame clones and lacks some. The DNA was the basis for D and trimming; V, J and clone size are from that table. In the table there are around 95,000 clones, 80% of which are singletons. V lost 5 bases to trimming and J lost 4 bases, with 13 bases between them. The CDR3 contains 14 residues. Germline loops: CDR1 KGHDR, CDR2 SFDVKD. This clone was counted once. The source is a woman aged 70-85 years with acute or convalescent COVID-19. This chain links TRBV24-1 with TRBJ2-5; D might be TRBD2 (5 bases). Source material: peripheral blood. This chain's CDR3 is CATSGRVGGETQYF. The DNA for the CDR3 is TGTGCCACCAGTGGGCGGGTCGGAGGAGAGACCCAGTACTTC.